This TCR beta chain appears in the sequencing data of a study of blood T cell repertoires in COVID-19. Overall study: There were acute and convalescent COVID-19 samples, and they came from the United States, Italy and Spain. PBMCs, B-cell-depleted T cells, or T cells were the source of the cDNA or gDNA that made up the material.

The germline V gene has CDR1 LNHDA and CDR2 SQIVND (reference sequence). V shed 2 bases and J shed 1 base, with 5 bases lying between them. The CDR3 length is 13 residues. In the original processing: Amplifying reference gene primers gave estimates of nucleated cell counts. Repertoires were generated with immunoSEQ multiplex PCR, while TCRdb's copy carries only in-frame clones and drops some. The D gene and trimming were derived from the DNA, and the V and J assignments and clone size from that table. The sample yields some 150,000 clones, more than 80% seen once. V is TRBV19 and J is TRBJ1-1; D gene ambiguous. Material for sequencing was peripheral blood. The source is a human donor with acute or convalescent COVID-19. The donor label of this sample is uncertain. Here the CDR3 reads CASSINGNTEAFF. DNA for the CDR3: TGTGCCAGTAGTATAAACGGGAACACTGAAGCTTTCTTT. The entire variable domain, with the rest obtained from reference TRBV19 and TRBJ1-1, is as follows: DGGITQSPKYLFRKEGQNVTLSCEQNLNHDAMYWYRQDPGQGLRLIYYSQIVNDFQKGDIAEGYSVSREKKESFPLTVTSAQKNPTAFYLCASSINGNTEAFFGQGTRLTVV.